Listed below are T cell receptor beta chains from one sample, sequenced in a study of identical twins. TCRdb recomputed calls from the 5' RACE reads with MiXCR, one row per CDR3 protein. The sample yields about 200,000 distinct CDR3 sequences, approximately 5.9% seen once. These data are also associated with another study on T cells expressing NK-cell markers.

Sequences were obtained from CD8+ T cells sorted from blood. These receptors all come from a woman aged 18-35 years in good health. CDR3s include the opening cysteine and the closing phenylalanine or tryptophan. The order of the fields is V gene, D gene, clone size, J gene, CDR3 protein, CDR3 DNA. D genes are given only for firm matches. Only some rows state a clone size, as once, few, many or a class for expanded clones.

TRBV7-9	-	-	TRBJ1-4	CASSPQEGVANEKLFF	TGTGCCAGCAGCCCGCAAGAAGGGGTGGCTAATGAAAAACTGTTTTTT
TRBV30	TRBD1	-	TRBJ2-3	CAWRQGSTDTQYF	TGTGCCTGGCGACAGGGTAGCACAGATACGCAGTATTTT
TRBV10-1	-	many	TRBJ2-7	CASSERQGGQSEQYF	TGCGCCAGCAGTGAACGTCAGGGTGGGCAGTCTGAGCAGTACTTC
TRBV5-6	TRBD2	-	TRBJ2-1	CARGPGLAGGHEQFF	TGTGCCAGGGGCCCGGGACTAGCGGGGGGGCATGAGCAGTTCTTC
TRBV11-2	-	-	TRBJ2-7	CASSLDSLGGTYEQYF	TGTGCCAGCAGCTTAGATTCCCTGGGCGGTACCTACGAGCAGTACTTC
TRBV20-1	TRBD2	many	TRBJ2-4	CSARVRTSGNIQYF	TGCAGTGCTAGGGTCCGGACTAGCGGAAACATTCAGTACTTC
TRBV5-1	TRBD2	many	TRBJ2-7	CASSFGGRGFNYEQYF	TGCGCCAGCAGTTTTGGCGGGAGGGGTTTTAACTACGAGCAGTACTTC
TRBV7-8	-	many	TRBJ2-7	CASSLFPGQAYEQYF	TGTGCCAGCAGCTTGTTCCCGGGACAAGCCTACGAGCAGTACTTC
TRBV12-5	TRBD1	-	TRBJ1-5	CASGLGQGYQPQHF	TGTGCTAGTGGTTTGGGACAGGGGTATCAGCCCCAGCATTTT
TRBV7-2	-	-	TRBJ1-1	CASSLERGLNTEAFF	TGTGCCAGCAGCTTAGAAAGGGGGTTGAACACTGAAGCTTTCTTT
TRBV6-1	-	many	TRBJ2-3	CASSPPQLRRTDTQYF	TGTGCCAGCAGTCCTCCTCAGCTGAGGAGGACAGATACGCAGTATTTT
TRBV12-3/TRBV12-4	-	many	TRBJ2-2	CASSFRQGGPGTGELFF	TGTGCCAGCAGTTTCCGGCAGGGGGGGCCAGGCACCGGGGAGCTGTTTTTT
TRBV27	-	-	TRBJ2-4	CASSYGSSAKDIQYF	TGTGCCAGCAGTTACGGGTCTTCGGCCAAAGACATTCAGTACTTC
TRBV10-3	TRBD1	few	TRBJ2-7	CAIRDILTGGNYEQYF	TGTGCCATCAGGGACATCTTGACAGGGGGGAACTACGAGCAGTACTTC
TRBV30	-	-	TRBJ2-1	CAWSVGFGGDNEQFF	TGTGCCTGGAGTGTAGGGTTTGGGGGAGATAATGAGCAGTTCTTC
TRBV7-2	-	few	TRBJ2-5	CASSPRWGIETQYF	TGTGCCAGCAGCCCCCGCTGGGGAATAGAGACCCAGTACTTC
TRBV12-3/TRBV12-4	TRBD2	many	TRBJ2-1	CASNPRLADPYNEQFF	TGTGCCAGCAACCCTCGACTAGCGGATCCATACAATGAGCAGTTCTTC
TRBV4-2	-	many	TRBJ1-1	CASSPRERNTEAFF	TGTGCCAGCAGCCCCCGGGAAAGGAACACTGAAGCTTTCTTT
TRBV7-2	-	-	TRBJ1-1	CASSPPIQGRTEAFF	TGTGCCAGCAGCCCCCCAATCCAGGGGCGGACTGAAGCTTTCTTT
TRBV21-1	-	few	TRBJ2-7	CASSTFGSYEQYF	TGTGCCAGCAGCACCTTTGGCTCCTACGAGCAGTACTTC
TRBV12-3/TRBV12-4	-	few	TRBJ2-4	CASGGWDIQYF	TGTGCCAGCGGGGGTTGGGACATTCAGTACTTC